A selection of T cell receptor beta chains follows, all from one sample in a study of T cells in Graves' hyperthyroidism and ophthalmopathy. TCRdb processed the multiplex PCR reads anew with MiXCR; each CDR3 protein has one entry. In the table there are a few hundred thousand distinct CDR3 sequences, 15% to 20% of which are singletons. Sample: blood. Receptor source: a woman between 50 and 59 years old with Graves' hyperthyroidism. CDR3s leave out the opening cysteine and the closing phenylalanine or tryptophan. D genes are given only for firm matches.

CDR3aa: ASSSGPAGANVLT
d_gene: -
v_gene: TRBV5-1
j_gene: TRBJ2-6

CDR3aa: ASSLASGQIDTQY
d_gene: -
v_gene: TRBV7-2
j_gene: TRBJ2-3

CDR3aa: ASSYSGETGELF
d_gene: -
v_gene: TRBV6-5
j_gene: TRBJ2-2

CDR3aa: ATSDFATDYTDTQY
d_gene: -
v_gene: TRBV24-1
j_gene: TRBJ2-3

CDR3aa: ASSEVDRDQPQH
d_gene: TRBD1
v_gene: TRBV6-1
j_gene: TRBJ1-5

CDR3aa: ASSEALGGYETQY
d_gene: -
v_gene: TRBV6-1
j_gene: TRBJ2-5

CDR3aa: ASSSQPLAGGATGELF
d_gene: TRBD2
v_gene: TRBV7-3
j_gene: TRBJ2-2

CDR3aa: AISERGQENTEAF
d_gene: TRBD1
v_gene: TRBV10-3
j_gene: TRBJ1-1

CDR3aa: ASSFSPRSDSNQPQH
d_gene: -
v_gene: TRBV7-8
j_gene: TRBJ1-5

CDR3aa: ATAGTMQDTQY
d_gene: TRBD2
v_gene: TRBV7-8
j_gene: TRBJ2-3

CDR3aa: ASSYVGASEAF
d_gene: -
v_gene: TRBV6-5
j_gene: TRBJ1-1

CDR3aa: ASSPWTSELVDTQY
d_gene: TRBD2
v_gene: TRBV12-3/TRBV12-4
j_gene: TRBJ2-3

CDR3aa: SARETEDQPQH
d_gene: -
v_gene: TRBV20-1
j_gene: TRBJ1-5

CDR3aa: ASSLEPLAHEQF
d_gene: -
v_gene: TRBV11-2
j_gene: TRBJ2-1

CDR3aa: ASRGLMNTEAF
d_gene: -
v_gene: TRBV3-1
j_gene: TRBJ1-1

CDR3aa: AISGHNSGNTIY
d_gene: -
v_gene: TRBV10-3
j_gene: TRBJ1-3

CDR3aa: ASMEGSSYNEQF
d_gene: -
v_gene: TRBV2
j_gene: TRBJ2-1

CDR3aa: ASSITQNTEAF
d_gene: -
v_gene: TRBV19
j_gene: TRBJ1-1

CDR3aa: ASSSTGGDGYGYT
d_gene: TRBD1
v_gene: TRBV10-2
j_gene: TRBJ1-2

CDR3aa: AWSGYRRQF
d_gene: -
v_gene: TRBV30
j_gene: TRBJ2-1

CDR3aa: SAQGTMNTEAF
d_gene: -
v_gene: TRBV20-1
j_gene: TRBJ1-1

CDR3aa: AWSDGTHGNTIY
d_gene: -
v_gene: TRBV30
j_gene: TRBJ1-3

CDR3aa: ASSFGPPEEYEQF
d_gene: -
v_gene: TRBV7-8
j_gene: TRBJ2-1

CDR3aa: SVRSTGTPDEQF
d_gene: -
v_gene: TRBV29-1
j_gene: TRBJ2-1

CDR3aa: ATSPSRASDTGELF
d_gene: -
v_gene: TRBV15
j_gene: TRBJ2-2

CDR3aa: GARDVRPRGGKAF
d_gene: -
v_gene: TRBV20-1
j_gene: TRBJ1-1

CDR3aa: SAKSNSGGSDEQF
d_gene: TRBD2
v_gene: TRBV20-1
j_gene: TRBJ2-1

CDR3aa: ASSQEGAALNTEAF
d_gene: -
v_gene: TRBV4-3
j_gene: TRBJ1-1

CDR3aa: ASSLSSPAYEQY
d_gene: -
v_gene: TRBV11-2
j_gene: TRBJ2-7

CDR3aa: ASSQDSKVNYGYT
d_gene: -
v_gene: TRBV4-1
j_gene: TRBJ1-2

CDR3aa: ASSQGSGVSTDTQY
d_gene: TRBD2
v_gene: TRBV3-1
j_gene: TRBJ2-3

CDR3aa: ASSEGGSADTQY
d_gene: TRBD2
v_gene: TRBV11-3
j_gene: TRBJ2-3

CDR3aa: SARDAKSETQY
d_gene: -
v_gene: TRBV20-1
j_gene: TRBJ2-5

CDR3aa: ASSPLTGAPYYGYT
d_gene: -
v_gene: TRBV5-8
j_gene: TRBJ1-2

CDR3aa: SALIDTQY
d_gene: -
v_gene: TRBV29-1
j_gene: TRBJ2-3

CDR3aa: ASSLAGLAGGFGDTQY
d_gene: TRBD2
v_gene: TRBV5-4
j_gene: TRBJ2-3

CDR3aa: ASSLSGSGNTIY
d_gene: -
v_gene: TRBV5-1
j_gene: TRBJ1-3

CDR3aa: ASSTHSPGELF
d_gene: -
v_gene: TRBV27
j_gene: TRBJ2-2

CDR3aa: ASSPNQGGPDTQY
d_gene: -
v_gene: TRBV4-2
j_gene: TRBJ2-3

CDR3aa: ASSARGGSSTDTQY
d_gene: -
v_gene: TRBV6-1
j_gene: TRBJ2-3

CDR3aa: ASTGGLDTQY
d_gene: TRBD1
v_gene: TRBV12-3/TRBV12-4
j_gene: TRBJ2-3

CDR3aa: ASSDLAGQGLNTIY
d_gene: TRBD1
v_gene: TRBV9
j_gene: TRBJ1-3

CDR3aa: ASSLSGRDYNEQF
d_gene: TRBD2
v_gene: TRBV7-3
j_gene: TRBJ2-1

CDR3aa: AWSGRDEAF
d_gene: -
v_gene: TRBV30
j_gene: TRBJ1-1

CDR3aa: ASSLSSRNEQF
d_gene: -
v_gene: TRBV7-9
j_gene: TRBJ2-1

CDR3aa: ASSFGTGKNQPQH
d_gene: TRBD1
v_gene: TRBV27
j_gene: TRBJ1-5

CDR3aa: ASSFTEAF
d_gene: -
v_gene: TRBV12-3/TRBV12-4
j_gene: TRBJ1-1

CDR3aa: ASSSPGLGRGLNYGYT
d_gene: TRBD1
v_gene: TRBV27
j_gene: TRBJ1-2

CDR3aa: ASSWGTEGTYGYT
d_gene: TRBD1
v_gene: TRBV5-1
j_gene: TRBJ1-2

CDR3aa: ASRSGGANVLT
d_gene: -
v_gene: TRBV7-3
j_gene: TRBJ2-6

CDR3aa: ASSPDRGDRNTEAF
d_gene: TRBD1
v_gene: TRBV5-6
j_gene: TRBJ1-1